The clone carrying this T cell receptor beta chain has a handful of counts. What it binds is unknown. The PCR made use of 60 Vbeta and 13 Jbeta primers. Method: immunoSEQ multiplex PCR; TCRdb's copy keeps in-frame clones and lacks some. Here the sample spans about 100,000 clones, about 72% being singletons. This sample is part of a study of cytomegalovirus exposure and HLA in healthy donors. Study-wide points: By a later analysis, the bulk of CMV-associated TCR beta chains appeared HLA-restricted. Cytomegalovirus-associated TCR beta chains were listed, numbering 150 to 200. In a later analysis, HLA-associated beta chains showed higher expansion and lower generation probabilities than comparable chains.

Source material: PBMCs. The TCR was taken from a woman aged 55 to 70 in good health and CMV-seropositive.

The CDR3 nucleotides read TGTGCCAGCAGTGTCGAGGGAACAACAGACAATCAGCCCCAGCATTTT. Translated: CASSVEGTTDNQPQHF. V and J are TRBV6-1 and TRBJ1-5; D not resolved. The CDR3 has 16 amino acids. Germline V gene lookup returns CDR1 MNHNS and CDR2 SASEGT. The germline V and J ends were trimmed by 4 bases and 3 bases, with 16 bases remaining between them.